This T cell receptor beta chain was recovered during a study of T cell responses to AZD1222 COVID-19 vaccine. Produced via immunoSEQ multiplex PCR; TCRdb's table is partial and in-frame only. Of 150,000 to 200,000 clones in the sample, about 90% are singletons; the top ten hold roughly 6%. The V gene's germline CDR1 is SGHTA and CDR2 FQGTGA. CDR3 length: 19 residues. Unmatched junction bases numbered 14, after V lost 1 base and J lost 9 bases. The sequencing here drew on peripheral blood, taken on day 0 of AZD1222 vaccination. The genes are TRBV7-3 and TRBJ2-1; 14 bases line up with TRBD2. This clonotype was obtained from an adult in good health. CDR3 region: CASSLRNPGLAGELTEQFF. As DNA, the CDR3 is TGTGCCAGCAGCTTAAGGAACCCGGGACTAGCGGGAGAGTTGACTGAGCAGTTCTTC.